This T cell receptor beta chain is drawn from a study of blood T cell repertoires in COVID-19. Study-level information: The study drew acute and convalescent COVID-19 samples from the United States, Italy and Spain. The cDNA or gDNA used as material had been derived from T cells, B-cell-depleted T cells, or PBMCs.

Seattle patients were enrolled while actively infected and followed longitudinally. The CDR3 loop spans 17 amino acids. Losses at the gene ends were 4 bases for V and 5 bases for J; bases not matched to a gene: 15. Germline assignment: CDR1 LGHDT and CDR2 YNNKEL (reference sequence). Authors' methods: Amplifying reference gene primers gave estimates of nucleated cell counts. Using immunoSEQ multiplex PCR, the repertoire was profiled, and TCRdb retains in-frame clones only, with some absent. The V and J calls and the clone size are those of that table, but D and trimming were determined from the DNA. Found here are 150,000 to 200,000 clones, 85% to 90% of them singletons; the top ten hold approximately 12%.

This TCR was recovered from a woman in her sixties or seventies with COVID-19, enrolled during active disease. V gene TRBV3-1 (or the pseudogene TRBV3-2) combines with J gene TRBJ2-3, with 7 bases identical to TRBD2. The specimen was peripheral blood. The CDR3 nucleotides are TGTGCCAGCAGCCGGGTGATAGCGGGTTCCGCCCTAGATACGCAGTATTTT. Translation gives CASSRVIAGSALDTQYF.